This entry lists 20 T cell receptor beta chains sequenced from one sample in a study of blood T cell repertoires in COVID-19. The table came from immunoSEQ multiplex PCR; TCRdb's copy has only in-frame clones and leaves some out. The table records about 140,000 clones, around 87% of them present only once. The specimen sequenced was peripheral blood. The receptors here all came from a woman in her forties or fifties with active or convalescent COVID-19.

The rearrangement uses TRBV6-1 and TRBJ2-5; 7 positions agree with TRBD1. The CDR3 covers 15 residues. The germline gives CDR1 MNHNS, CDR2 SASEGT. Unmatched junction bases numbered 5, after V lost 3 bases and J lost 1 base. The CDR3 DNA reads TGTGCCAGCAGTGACAATTCAGGGGGCCAAGAGACCCAGTACTTC. Protein product: CASSDNSGGQETQYF.

This clone was seen a single time. The chain carries TRBV20-1 and TRBJ1-2, with unresolved D. In germline, CDR1 is DFQATT, CDR2 SNEGSKA (reference sequence). Trimming removed 6 bases at V and 5 bases at J, with 10 bases between. The length of the CDR3 is 11 residues. CDR3 sequence: CSAGDPYGYTF. CDR3 DNA: TGCAGTGCGGGAGATCCTTATGGCTACACCTTC.

The V and J genes are TRBV6-5 and TRBJ2-5, with 8 bases fitting TRBD2. This CDR3 contains 13 residues. The germline CDR1 and CDR2 sequences are MNHEY and SVGAGI. Trimming removed 7 bases from V and 3 bases from J; junction bases left unmatched: 4. The CDR3 loop reads CASKIAGKETQYF. DNA for the CDR3: TGTGCCAGCAAAATAGCGGGAAAAGAGACCCAGTACTTC.

The chain recombines TRBV6-5 with TRBJ1-6; no firm D call. Germline lookup yields CDR1 MNHEY and CDR2 SVGAGI. The CDR3 runs to 14 residues. The V and J ends lost 8 bases and 8 bases respectively, with 16 bases between them. The DNA of the CDR3 is TGTGCCAGCCGGGGTCGGCCTGGGGATTCACCCCTCCACTTT. Translation: CASRGRPGDSPLHF.

The J gene is TRBJ2-3, the V gene TRBV4-1; possible D gene TRBD2, 6 bases. The ends were cut back, 4 bases at V and 0 bases at J, with 11 bases in the middle. The length of the CDR3 is 15 residues. Germline V lookup: CDR1 MGHRA, CDR2 YSYEKL. Here the CDR3 DNA reads TGCGCCAGCAGCCCATATGGGACTAGCACAGATACGCAGTATTTT. It encodes CASSPYGTSTDTQYF.

The chain carries TRBV6-5 and TRBJ2-1; the match to TRBD1 covers 7 bases. Germline V gene sequence: CDR1 MNHEY, CDR2 SVGAGI. The CDR3 runs 15 residues. V shed 6 bases, J shed 0 bases, and the junction held 5 bases outside the gene matches. The CDR3 nucleotides read TGTGCCAGCAGCCGGACAGGTCTCTCCTACAATGAGCAGTTCTTC. As protein: CASSRTGLSYNEQFF.

In its sample, this clone was seen a few times. The V and J genes are TRBV4-3 and TRBJ2-1; 7 bases agree with TRBD2. Germline V CDR1 and CDR2: LGHNA, YSLEER. The CDR3 runs to 13 residues. J gave up 7 bases and V 1 base, and 1 base lay outside the gene matches. The CDR3 nucleotides are TGCGCCAGCAGCCAAGCGGGAGGTAATGAGCAGTTCTTC. Its protein product is CASSQAGGNEQFF.

The chain employs TRBV6-1 and TRBJ2-1; possibly TRBD1 for D (6 bases). V was trimmed by 2 bases and J by 6 bases, leaving 14 bases between them. CDR1 MNHNS and CDR2 SASEGT come from the germline V gene. The CDR3 contains 15 residues. The CDR3 bases are TGTGCCAGCAGTGAATCCCGGGACATTGGCAATGAGCAGTTCTTC. Translation: CASSESRDIGNEQFF.

J is TRBJ2-3 and V is TRBV7-9; 11 bases map to TRBD2. The V gene's germline CDR1 is SEHNR and CDR2 FQNEAQ (reference sequence). Trimming at V came to 2 bases and at J to 3 bases, leaving 10 bases not matched to a gene. This CDR3 is 18 amino acids long. The CDR3 DNA follows: TGTGCCAGCAGCTTAAGTACTAGCGGGAGTTTAGGTACAGATACGCAGTATTTT. Translated, it gives CASSLSTSGSLGTDTQYF.

The rearrangement links TRBV12-1 to TRBJ2-5; the tabulated D call, TRBD2, remains unverified against the DNA. TRBV12-1 is listed as a pseudogene. This CDR3 is built from 17 residues. CDR3 coding DNA: TGTGCCAGCAGCCCGCCGATGCGGGGGGGGGCCCAAGAGACCCAGTACTTC. As protein: CASSPPMRGGAQETQYF.

V is TRBV6-5 and J is TRBJ1-6; 7 bases match TRBD1. The germline V gene encodes CDR1 MNHEY and CDR2 SVGAGI. V gave up 6 bases and J gave up 8 bases; unmatched junction bases: 7. This CDR3 is built from 14 residues. The CDR3 bases are TGTGCCAGCAGAGGGGGGACAGATTATTCACCCCTCCACTTT. Residues: CASRGGTDYSPLHF.

In this sample, this clone turned up a few times. The chain combines TRBV7-8 with TRBJ2-1; 7 bases fit TRBD2. V lost 2 bases to trimming and J lost 3 bases; unmatched junction nucleotides: 10. The CDR3 has 17 residues. Germline V gene sequence: CDR1 SGHVS, CDR2 FQNEAQ. The CDR3 DNA reads TGTGCCAGCAGCTTAAATGGCCGCCGGGAGGACTACAATGAGCAGTTCTTC. This sequence encodes CASSLNGRREDYNEQFF.

This clone has only one observation. This sample also contains other DNA sequences that code for the same CDR3. The V gene is TRBV3-1 (or the pseudogene TRBV3-2), the J gene TRBJ1-2; possibly TRBD1 for D (6 bases). The V end was cut by 0 bases, the J end by 4 bases, with 6 bases between. Looked up from germline, CDR1 is LGHDT and CDR2 is YNNKEL (reference sequence). CDR3 length: 13 residues. CDR3 region: CASSQETGYGYTF. CDR3 nucleotides: TGTGCCAGCAGCCAAGAGACAGGCTATGGCTACACCTTC.

The sample holds one count of this clone. The genes are TRBV5-1 and TRBJ2-6, with 7 bases lining up with TRBD1. After removal of 4 bases from V and 2 bases from J, the junction contained 3 bases not matched to a gene. CDR1 and CDR2 from the germline V gene are SGHRS and YFSETQ. The length of the CDR3 is 15 residues. The chain's CDR3 is CASSDDRAGANVLTF. CDR3 DNA sequence: TGCGCCAGCAGCGATGACAGGGCTGGGGCCAACGTCCTGACTTTC. Drawing the rest from reference TRBV5-1 and TRBJ2-6, the complete variable domain is KAGVTQTPRYLIKTRGQQVTLSCSPISGHRSVSWYQQTPGQGLQFLFEYFSETQRNKGNFPGRFSGRQFSNSRSEMNVSTLELGDSALYLCASSDDRAGANVLTFGAGSRLTVL.

The chain combines TRBV5-1 with TRBJ2-7; 8 nucleotides align to TRBD1. Germline CDR1 reads SGHRS; CDR2 reads YFSETQ. This CDR3 region has 16 residues. Unmatched junction bases numbered 13, after V lost 4 bases and J lost 4 bases. As DNA, the CDR3 is TGCGCCAGCAGCAACGAAACCGGGACAGGACCTTACGAGCAGTACTTC. Amino acid sequence: CASSNETGTGPYEQYF. The entire variable domain, with the rest obtained from reference TRBV5-1 and TRBJ2-7, is as follows: KAGVTQTPRYLIKTRGQQVTLSCSPISGHRSVSWYQQTPGQGLQFLFEYFSETQRNKGNFPGRFSGRQFSNSRSEMNVSTLELGDSALYLCASSNETGTGPYEQYFGPGTRLTVT.

The chain employs TRBV3-1 (or the pseudogene TRBV3-2) and TRBJ2-7, with D maybe TRBD1 (8 bases). The germline V gene encodes CDR1 LGHDT and CDR2 YNNKEL (reference sequence). This CDR3 contains 14 residues. CDR3 sequence (DNA): TGTGTCGAGCGGCCAGACAGGGGAGGGTACGAGCAGTACTTC. It yields the protein CVERPDRGGYEQYF.

This clone was counted a single time. The chain recombines TRBV5-5 with TRBJ1-5; D not resolved. This CDR3 contains 14 residues. V lost 0 bases to trimming and J lost 1 base, with 5 bases between them. CDR1 and CDR2 (germline): SGHKS, YYEKEE (reference sequence). CDR3 coding DNA: TGTGCCAGCAGCTTGGGGCTCAGCAATCAGCCCCAGCATTTT. Translation: CASSLGLSNQPQHF. The complete variable domain, with remaining parts taken from reference TRBV5-5 and TRBJ1-5, reads DAGVTQSPTHLIKTRGQQVTLRCSPISGHKSVSWYQQVLGQGPQFIFQYYEKEERGRGNFPDRFSARQFPNYSSELNVNALLLGDSALYLCASSLGLSNQPQHFGDGTRLSIL.

V usage is TRBV19 and J usage is TRBJ1-4; TRBD1 agrees at 10 bases. CDR1 is LNHDA and CDR2 is SQIVND in the germline V gene (reference sequence). V dropped 5 bases and J dropped 8; count of bases not matched to a gene: 8. The CDR3 runs 15 residues. Written as DNA, the CDR3 is TGTGCCAGTAGTGGCACCGGGACAGGGGAGGAAAAACTGTTTTTT. It yields the protein CASSGTGTGEEKLFF.

The rearrangement uses TRBV2 and TRBJ1-4, with D maybe TRBD1 (5 bases). V was cut by 8 bases and J by 6 bases, with 13 bases left in between. Germline V gives CDR1 SNHLY, CDR2 FYNNEI. CDR3 length: 13 residues. The CDR3 region is CASFRDWDEKLFF. The CDR3 nucleotides read TGTGCCAGCTTCAGGGACTGGGATGAAAAACTGTTTTTT.

The chain joins TRBV3-1 (or the pseudogene TRBV3-2) to TRBJ2-1; D is uncertain. The V gene lost 3 bases and the J gene lost 7 bases, with 10 bases spanning the gap. Germline V gene sequence: CDR1 LGHDT, CDR2 YNNKEL (reference sequence). The CDR3 consists of 13 residues. Here the CDR3 DNA reads TGTGCCAGCAGCCACAGGTCCTCGAATGAGCAGTTCTTC. Its translation is CASSHRSSNEQFF.